The sequence of this TCR beta chain was determined in a study of early T cells in non-severe SARS-CoV-2 infection. From the 5' RACE reads, TCRdb called clonotypes with MiXCR, one entry per CDR3 protein. The repertoire holds some 80,000 distinct CDR3 sequences, roughly a tenth seen once, with over 7% in the top ten. Germline V CDR1 and CDR2: SGHRS, YFSETQ. The CDR3 has 15 residues. V was clipped by 4 bases and J by 0 bases; unmatched bases: 3. This sequence joins TRBV5-1 and TRBJ2-5; 10 positions agree with TRBD2. The sample was whole blood, taken at baseline. This clonotype was obtained from an adult who was a healthcare worker with PCR-confirmed SARS-CoV-2 infection or an uninfected control (not recorded which). In DNA form, the CDR3 reads TGCGCCAGCAGCAGCACTAGCGGGAACCAAGAGACCCAGTACTTC. Translation: CASSSTSGNQETQYF.